The 5 T cell receptor delta chains reported below all come from one sample, sequenced in a study of gamma-delta T cells after stem cell transplantation (dated by TCRdb to 2016 to 2017). Library creation used RT-PCR. Sequencer: Illumina MiSeq. TCRdb reanalyzed the public reads with the CATT caller, and identical DNA sequences were merged afterwards. The sample contains 3,000 to 4,000 delta-chain clones, roughly 22% of them found a single time. The ten largest clones represent roughly 24% of the sample. Sequencing was done on a sample of gamma-delta T cells. These receptors were collected from a human donor. It is not recorded whose cells these are; they may come from a transplant donor.

The chain carries TRDV2 and TRDJ1; 12 bases match TRDD3. V lost 3 bases, J lost 0 bases, and 22 bases stayed unmatched. Germline V lookup: CDR1 GEAIGNYY, CDR2 EKD. CDR3 size: 22 residues. The CDR3 bases are TGTGCCTGTGACGCACGGCTAAGGACGCCTCGTTACTGGGGGATACACACCGATAAACTCATCTTT. This sequence encodes CACDARLRTPRYWGIHTDKLIF.

Remarks on this clone: A much larger clone sits a single nucleotide away, making a read error possible. The V call is TRDV2, the J call TRDJ1; tentatively, D is TRDD2 or TRDD3 (5 bases each). The V gene lost 4 bases and the J gene lost 0 bases, with 38 bases spanning the gap. The CDR3 totals 23 residues. Germline CDR1 reads GEAIGNYY; CDR2 reads EKD. The CDR3 region is CACEPVPLHLEDNPPEYTDKLIF. The CDR3 DNA reads TGTGCCTGTGAACCTGTTCCTTTACACTTGGAGGATAACCCCCCAGAGTACACCGATAAACTCATCTTT.

On this clone: It is likely a read error: a sequence one base away is far more abundant. Different DNA sequences within this sample yield the same CDR3. This CDR3 reads CALGELGPLLGPSRVKSRIWGTPYTDKLIF. As DNA, the CDR3 is TGTGCCCTTGGGGAACTAGGTCCGCTCTTAGGGCCTTCCCGTGTTAAGTCGCGCATCTGGGGGACCCCGTACACCGATAAACTCATCTTT. The chain employs TRDV1 and TRDJ1; 8 positions agree with TRDD3. The CDR3 extends over 30 amino acids. Germline V gene lookup returns CDR1 TSWWSYY and CDR2 QGS.

As to this clone: The protein in TCRdb stems from a much larger clone and differs at residue 5 from this DNA's translation, likely a read error; here the protein is translated from the DNA. DNA for the CDR3: TGTGCCTGTGACGCTCTGGGGGTCCAGTACACCGATAAACTCATCTTT. The encoded protein is CACDALGVQYTDKLIF. The J gene is TRDJ1, the V gene TRDV2; the match to TRDD3 covers 7 bases. Germline V lookup: CDR1 GEAIGNYY, CDR2 EKD. CDR3 length: 16 residues. V lost 3 bases to trimming and J lost 0 bases; unmatched junction nucleotides: 9.

Sample share makes this clone medium-sized. The genes are TRDV2 and TRDJ3, with 12 bases identical to TRDD3. CDR3 size: 20 residues. Per germline, CDR1 GEAIGNYY and CDR2 EKD. Trimming took 0 bases from V and 0 from J; bases not matched to a gene: 5. The CDR3 protein is CACDTAGGYANSWDTRQMFF. CDR3 bases: TGTGCCTGTGACACCGCTGGGGGATACGCGAACTCCTGGGACACCCGACAGATGTTTTTC.